Reported below is one TCR beta chain. TCRdb re-called the 5' RACE reads, yielding one record per CDR3 amino acid sequence without DNA. The listing contains about 140,000 distinct CDR3 sequences. The sample is drawn from a study of T cells expressing NK-cell markers. Germline V gene data show CDR1 as LNHNV and CDR2 as YYDKDF (reference sequence). This CDR3 is 13 amino acids long. The chain uses TRBV15 and TRBJ2-7; TCRdb names TRBD2, which stays unverified in the absence of DNA. This TCR came from a man younger than 35 in good health. The sequenced sample consisted of blood T cells: a sorted CD56 or NKG2C T cell subset, CD4+ or CD8+ T cells, or bulk PBMC T cells (not recorded which). CDR3 region: CATSIFSGYEQYF.